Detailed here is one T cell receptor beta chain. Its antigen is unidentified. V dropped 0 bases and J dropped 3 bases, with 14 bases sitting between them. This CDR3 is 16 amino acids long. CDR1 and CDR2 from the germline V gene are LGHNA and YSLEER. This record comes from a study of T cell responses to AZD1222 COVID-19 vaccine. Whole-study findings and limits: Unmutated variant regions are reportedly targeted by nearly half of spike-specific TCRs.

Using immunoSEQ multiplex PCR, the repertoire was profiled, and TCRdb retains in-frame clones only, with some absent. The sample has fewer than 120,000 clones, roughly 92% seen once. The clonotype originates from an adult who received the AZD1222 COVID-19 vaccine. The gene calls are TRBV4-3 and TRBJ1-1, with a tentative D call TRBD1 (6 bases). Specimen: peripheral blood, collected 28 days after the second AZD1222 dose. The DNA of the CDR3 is TGCGCCAGCAGCCAAGAACCACAACAGGGTGACACTGAAGCTTTCTTT. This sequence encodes CASSQEPQQGDTEAFF.